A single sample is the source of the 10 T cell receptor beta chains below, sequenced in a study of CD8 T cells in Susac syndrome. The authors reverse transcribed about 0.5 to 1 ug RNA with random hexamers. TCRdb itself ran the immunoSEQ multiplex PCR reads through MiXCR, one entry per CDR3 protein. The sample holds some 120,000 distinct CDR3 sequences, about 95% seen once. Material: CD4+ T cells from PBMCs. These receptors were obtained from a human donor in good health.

The CDR3 loop is CASSLWGDIQYF. The DNA of the CDR3 is TGTGCCAGCAGTTTATGGGGAGACATTCAGTACTTC. This chain joins TRBV28 and TRBJ2-4; D is possibly TRBD2 (5 bases). The germline V and J ends were trimmed by 0 bases and 8 bases, with 5 bases remaining between them. The CDR3 runs to 12 residues. Germline lookup yields CDR1 MDHEN and CDR2 SYDVKM.

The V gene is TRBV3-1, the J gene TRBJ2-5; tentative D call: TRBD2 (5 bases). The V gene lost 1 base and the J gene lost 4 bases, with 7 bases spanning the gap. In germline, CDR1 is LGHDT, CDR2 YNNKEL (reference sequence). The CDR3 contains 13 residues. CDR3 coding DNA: TGTGCCAGCAGCCAAGTTGAGGGAGAGACCCAGTACTTC. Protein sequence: CASSQVEGETQYF.

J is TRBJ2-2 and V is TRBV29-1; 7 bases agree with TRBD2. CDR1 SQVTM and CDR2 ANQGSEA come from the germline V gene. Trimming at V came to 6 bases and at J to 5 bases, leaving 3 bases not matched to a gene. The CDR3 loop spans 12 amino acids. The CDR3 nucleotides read TGCAGCGTGGGTAGCGGGACCGGGGAGCTGTTTTTT. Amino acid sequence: CSVGSGTGELFF.

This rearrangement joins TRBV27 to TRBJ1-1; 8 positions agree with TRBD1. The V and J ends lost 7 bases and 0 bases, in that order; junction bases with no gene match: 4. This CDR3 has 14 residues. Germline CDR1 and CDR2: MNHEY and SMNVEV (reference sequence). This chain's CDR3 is CASTKDRVNTEAFF. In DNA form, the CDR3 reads TGTGCCAGCACCAAGGACAGGGTGAACACTGAAGCTTTCTTT.

CDR3: CASSQGKGKNTEAFF. Here the CDR3 DNA reads TGCGCCAGCAGCCAAGGTAAGGGTAAAAACACTGAAGCTTTCTTT. The rearrangement links TRBV4-1 to TRBJ1-1; D is unresolved. Germline V gene lookup returns CDR1 MGHRA and CDR2 YSYEKL. The CDR3 totals 15 residues. V lost 1 base and J 2 bases, leaving 11 bases between the germline ends.

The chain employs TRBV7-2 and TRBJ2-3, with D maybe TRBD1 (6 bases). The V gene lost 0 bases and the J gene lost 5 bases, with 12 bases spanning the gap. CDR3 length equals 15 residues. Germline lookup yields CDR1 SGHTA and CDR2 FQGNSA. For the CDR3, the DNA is TGTGCCAGCAGCTTAGCGATCACCAGGGGAGATACGCAGTATTTT. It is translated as CASSLAITRGDTQYF. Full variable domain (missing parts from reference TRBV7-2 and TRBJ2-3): GAGVSQSPSNKVTEKGKDVELRCDPISGHTALYWYRQSLGQGLEFLIYFQGNSAPDKSGLPSDRFSAERTGGSVSTLTIQRTQQEDSAVYLCASSLAITRGDTQYFGPGTRLTVL.

The CDR3 coding sequence is TGTGCCAGCAGTTTCGGCCAGGGGAGCAATCAGCCCCAGCATTTT. Encoded protein: CASSFGQGSNQPQHF. V gene TRBV27 combines with J gene TRBJ1-5, with D possibly TRBD1 on 6 matching bases. Trimming shortened V by 3 bases and J by 1 base, and 10 bases separated the two germline ends. The CDR3 sequence is 15 residues long. Germline V gene sequence: CDR1 MNHEY, CDR2 SMNVEV (reference sequence).

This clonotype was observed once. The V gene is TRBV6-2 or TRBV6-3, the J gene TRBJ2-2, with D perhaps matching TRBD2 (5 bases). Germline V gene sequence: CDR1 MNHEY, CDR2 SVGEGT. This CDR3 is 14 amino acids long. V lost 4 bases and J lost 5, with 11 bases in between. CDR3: CASSSYTRTGELFF. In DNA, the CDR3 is TGTGCCAGCAGTTCATACACTAGGACCGGGGAGCTGTTTTTT.

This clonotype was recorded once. CDR3 sequence reads: CASSLGLAEPRGQFF. DNA for the CDR3: TGTGCCAGCAGTTTAGGACTAGCGGAACCCAGGGGGCAGTTCTTC. This chain connects TRBV12-3 or TRBV12-4 to TRBJ2-1; 9 nucleotides agree with TRBD2. The V segment lost 1 base and the J segment 12 bases; nucleotides outside the gene matches: 10. This CDR3 is 15 amino acids long.

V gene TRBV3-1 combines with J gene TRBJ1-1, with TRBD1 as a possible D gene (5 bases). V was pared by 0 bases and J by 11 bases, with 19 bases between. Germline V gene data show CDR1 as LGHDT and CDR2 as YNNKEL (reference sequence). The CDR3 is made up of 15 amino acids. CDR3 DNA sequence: TGTGCCAGCAGCCAAGATTTAGGGCCTGGGACCGGGGCTTTCTTT. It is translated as CASSQDLGPGTGAFF.